Following are 8 T cell receptor beta chains from one sample sequenced in a study of T cell repertoires in cytomegalovirus infection. TCRdb reprocessed the reads via MiXCR and lists one record per CDR3 protein. The repertoire holds about 180,000 distinct CDR3 sequences, with about 18% as singletons. Sequenced: CD8+ T cells from PBMCs. These receptors were taken from a human donor in good health (CMV status not recorded). Some clones in this sample may be carry-over from other donors' samples.

This clonotype was seen a few times. V gene TRBV12-3 or TRBV12-4 combines with J gene TRBJ2-3; unclear D gene. The V end lost 6 bases, the J end lost 6 bases, and 10 bases lay between the germline ends. The CDR3 is 12 residues long. This CDR3 is CASSLPRDTQYF. CDR3 DNA: TGTGCCAGCAGCCTCCCTAGGGATACGCAGTATTTT.

This clonotype was detected a few times. The rearrangement links TRBV2 to TRBJ1-2; D might be TRBD1 (5 bases). The CDR3 has 13 residues. V lost 3 bases and J 4 bases, leaving 9 bases between the germline ends. Germline CDR1 is SNHLY and CDR2 is FYNNEI. The chain's CDR3 is CASSDQGPYGYTF. The CDR3 nucleotides read TGTGCCAGCAGTGATCAGGGTCCCTATGGCTACACCTTC.

The chain employs TRBV11-2 and TRBJ2-1; TRBD2 matches 12 bases. The CDR3 sequence is 17 residues long. Trimming at V came to 6 bases and at J to 7 bases, leaving 13 bases not matched to a gene. Germline V gene lookup returns CDR1 SGHAT and CDR2 FQNNGV. CDR3 coding DNA: TGTGCCAGCAGGAAGAGGTCTAGCGGGGGGGCCCTAAATGAGCAGTTCTTC. It translates to CASRKRSSGGALNEQFF.

Only a few counts were recorded for this clonotype. The V call is TRBV20-1, the J call TRBJ2-4; D is perhaps TRBD1 (7 bases). Germline V gene lookup returns CDR1 DFQATT and CDR2 SNEGSKA (reference sequence). There are 15 residues in the CDR3. Trimming pared 0 bases from V and 2 bases from J, leaving 11 bases between. The CDR3 sequence is CSARDSGGTKNIQYF. In nucleotides, the CDR3 is TGCAGTGCTAGAGATTCAGGGGGGACCAAAAACATTCAGTACTTC.

In this sample, this clonotype turned up many times. This chain connects TRBV7-9 to TRBJ2-5, with a weak D call TRBD1 (6 bases). There are 19 residues in the CDR3. The V gene lost 5 bases and the J gene lost 0 bases, with 25 bases spanning the gap. Germline assignment: CDR1 SEHNR and CDR2 FQNEAQ (reference sequence). The CDR3 nucleotides read TGTGCCAGCAGCCCCATCGTCCTGGACAGCGAGCGTCACCAAGAGACCCAGTACTTC. It is translated as CASSPIVLDSERHQETQYF.

The J gene is TRBJ2-2, the V gene TRBV5-1; D is uncertain. There are 15 residues in the CDR3. Germline V gene data show CDR1 as SGHRS and CDR2 as YFSETQ. V was shortened by 1 base and J by 5 bases, with 12 bases between the two germline ends. CDR3 sequence: CASSLRHPATGELFF. DNA of the CDR3: TGCGCCAGCAGCTTGAGACATCCCGCGACCGGGGAGCTGTTTTTT.

This clonotype was observed a few times. This chain links TRBV20-1 with TRBJ1-6; D unclear. Trimming took off 3 bases at V and 7 bases at J, with 13 bases between the two ends. CDR3 length: 14 amino acids. Per the germline V gene, CDR1 is DFQATT and CDR2 is SNEGSKA (reference sequence). Here the CDR3 reads CSARHADANSPLHF. The CDR3 region has the DNA TGCAGTGCTAGGCATGCGGATGCGAATTCACCCCTCCACTTT.

This clonotype has just a few counts. The chain combines TRBV7-2 with TRBJ2-5, with D possibly being TRBD2 (6 bases). Per the germline V gene, CDR1 is SGHTA and CDR2 is FQGNSA. Trimming removed 3 bases at V and 5 bases at J, with 13 bases between. The CDR3 is 14 residues long. CDR3 coding DNA: TGTGCCAGCAGCTTCCCAAGGGAGGAGGAGACCCAGTACTTC. The encoded protein is CASSFPREEETQYF.